This TCR beta chain was sequenced for a study of T cell responses to AZD1222 COVID-19 vaccine. Germline assignment: CDR1 LNHNV and CDR2 YYDKDF (reference sequence). The ends lost 3 bases at V and 8 bases at J; junction bases unmatched: 3. There are 13 residues in the CDR3. The protocol was immunoSEQ multiplex PCR, while the TCRdb copy is restricted to in-frame clones and leaves out a portion. The data contain 180,000 or so clones, about 93% of them singletons. This clone was picked up a small number of times. This TCR was sampled from an adult in good health. The genes are TRBV15 and TRBJ1-4; 7 bases agree with TRBD1. Sequences were derived from peripheral blood, sampled on day 0 of AZD1222 vaccination. CDR3 DNA sequence: TGTGCCACCAGCAGGACAGGGAACGAAAAACTGTTTTTT. Protein sequence: CATSRTGNEKLFF.